This T cell receptor beta chain was captured by sequencing in a study of PD-1 blockade in classical Hodgkin lymphoma. Clones were sequenced by immunoSEQ multiplex PCR, and TCRdb holds only the in-frame ones, with some missing. The data show 24,000 or so clones, with around 70% seen just once and approximately 3.4% held by the top ten. Each patient experienced a relapse that followed autologous stem cell transplantation, and brentuximab vedotin exposure varied. Best outcomes ranged across complete response, partial response and progressive disease. This clone was seen only a few times. CDR3 length equals 10 residues. Germline V gene data show CDR1 as DFQATT and CDR2 as SNEGSKA (reference sequence). Trimming stripped 5 bases from V and 3 bases from J, with 2 bases between.

The chain carries TRBV20-1 and TRBJ2-1; D remains ambiguous. This clonotype was sampled from a human donor with classical Hodgkin lymphoma. The sample consisted of peripheral blood mononuclear cells (PBMCs), taken at baseline. The CDR3 loop reads CSAHYNEQFF. DNA for the CDR3: TGCAGTGCTCACTACAATGAGCAGTTCTTC.